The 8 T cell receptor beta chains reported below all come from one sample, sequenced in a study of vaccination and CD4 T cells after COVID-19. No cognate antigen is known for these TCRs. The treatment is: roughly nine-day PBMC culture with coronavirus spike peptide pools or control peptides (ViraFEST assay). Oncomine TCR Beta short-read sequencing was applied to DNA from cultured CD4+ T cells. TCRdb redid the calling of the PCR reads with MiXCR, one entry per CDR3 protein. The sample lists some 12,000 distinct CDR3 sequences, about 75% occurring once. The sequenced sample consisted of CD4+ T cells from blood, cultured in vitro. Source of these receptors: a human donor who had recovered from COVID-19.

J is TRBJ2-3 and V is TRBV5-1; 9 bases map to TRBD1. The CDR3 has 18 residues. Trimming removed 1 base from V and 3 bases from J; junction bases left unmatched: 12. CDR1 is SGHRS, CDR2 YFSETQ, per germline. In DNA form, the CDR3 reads TGCGCCAGCAGCTTGCCCGGGACAGGGATCGGTAGGACAGATACGCAGTATTTT. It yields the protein CASSLPGTGIGRTDTQYF.

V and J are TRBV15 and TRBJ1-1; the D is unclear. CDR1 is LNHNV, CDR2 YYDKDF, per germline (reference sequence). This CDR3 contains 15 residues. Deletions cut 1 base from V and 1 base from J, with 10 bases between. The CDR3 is CATSRVRAGNTEAFF. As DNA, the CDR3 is TGTGCCACCAGCAGAGTTCGGGCCGGGAACACTGAAGCTTTCTTT.

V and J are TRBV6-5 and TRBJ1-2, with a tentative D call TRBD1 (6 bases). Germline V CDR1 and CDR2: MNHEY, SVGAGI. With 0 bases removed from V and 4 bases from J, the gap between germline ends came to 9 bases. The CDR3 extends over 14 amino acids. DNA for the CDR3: TGTGCCAGCAGTTACTCGGACAGCGCCTATGGCTACACCTTC. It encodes CASSYSDSAYGYTF.

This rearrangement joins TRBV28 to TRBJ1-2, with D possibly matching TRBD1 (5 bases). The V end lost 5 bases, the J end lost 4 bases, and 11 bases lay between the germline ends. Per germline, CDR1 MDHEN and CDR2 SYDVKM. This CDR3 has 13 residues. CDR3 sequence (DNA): TGTGCCAGCAGTACCGGGACTCCCTATGGCTACACCTTC. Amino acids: CASSTGTPYGYTF.

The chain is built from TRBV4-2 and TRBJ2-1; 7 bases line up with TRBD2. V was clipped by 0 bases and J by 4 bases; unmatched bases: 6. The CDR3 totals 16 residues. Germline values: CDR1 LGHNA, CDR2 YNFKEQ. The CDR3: CASSQEAGVGYNEQFF. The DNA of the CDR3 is TGTGCCAGCAGCCAAGAGGCGGGAGTGGGTTACAATGAGCAGTTCTTC.

The CDR3 reads CASSLGRTYEQYF. The CDR3 coding sequence is TGTGCCAGCAGTCTTGGCAGGACCTACGAGCAGTACTTC. The rearrangement joins TRBV6-1 to TRBJ2-7, with D hard to call. The germline CDR1 and CDR2 sequences are MNHNS and SASEGT. The V and J ends lost 5 bases and 2 bases respectively, with 10 bases between them. The CDR3 totals 13 residues.

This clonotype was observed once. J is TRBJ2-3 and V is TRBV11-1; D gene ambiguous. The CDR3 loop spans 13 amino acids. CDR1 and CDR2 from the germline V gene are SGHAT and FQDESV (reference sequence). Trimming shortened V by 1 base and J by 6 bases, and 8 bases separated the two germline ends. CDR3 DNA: TGTGCCAGCAGCTTAGGGACCCCGGATACGCAGTATTTT. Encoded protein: CASSLGTPDTQYF.

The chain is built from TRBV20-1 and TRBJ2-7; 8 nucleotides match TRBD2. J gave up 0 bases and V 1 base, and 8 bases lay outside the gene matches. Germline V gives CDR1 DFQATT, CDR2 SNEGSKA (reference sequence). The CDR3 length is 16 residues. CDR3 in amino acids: CSARATSGKSSYEQYF. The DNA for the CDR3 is TGCAGTGCTAGAGCCACTAGCGGAAAGAGCTCCTACGAGCAGTACTTC.